This T cell receptor beta chain was profiled in a study of cytomegalovirus exposure and HLA in healthy donors. Comments on this clone: The antigen is unknown.

The PCR employed 60 Vbeta primers together with 13 Jbeta primers. The data were produced by immunoSEQ multiplex PCR, yet TCRdb's version contains in-frame clones alone and is incomplete. The sample holds 130,000 or so clones; around 80% are singletons and the top ten take about 3.2%. Study observations and caveats: In a later analysis, common viral pathogens appeared linked to several of the most significant clusters.

This TCR came from a man aged 18 to 30 in good health and CMV-seropositive. Specimen: PBMCs.

The CDR3 DNA reads TGTGCCAGCAGTTTATTGGGACTAGCGGACACCGGGGAGCTGTTTTTT. Residues: CASSLLGLADTGELFF. This rearrangement joins TRBV28 to TRBJ2-2, with 11 bases lining up with TRBD2. V was clipped by 1 base and J by 3 bases; unmatched bases: 1. CDR3 length: 16 residues. CDR1 is MDHEN, CDR2 SYDVKM, per germline. Using reference TRBV28 and TRBJ2-2 for the parts outside the CDR3, the full variable domain is DVKVTQSSRYLVKRTGEKVFLECVQDMDHENMFWYRQDPGLGLRLIYFSYDVKMKEKGDIPEGYSVSREKKERFSLILESASTNQTSMYLCASSLLGLADTGELFFGEGSRLTVL.